This TCR beta chain came from a study of blood T cell repertoires in COVID-19. Study-level background: Samples representing acute and convalescent COVID-19 were sourced from the United States, Italy and Spain. The analysed material was cDNA or gDNA that came from T cells, B-cell-depleted T cells, or PBMCs.

As processed by the authors: Reference gene primer amplification yielded estimated nucleated cell counts. Sequencing used immunoSEQ multiplex PCR; TCRdb keeps in-frame clones, though not all of them. The V and J calls and clone size were taken over from that table, and D and trimming were inferred from the DNA. Of around 120,000 clones listed, about 85% are singletons. CDR3 length: 14 residues. V lost 2 bases and J lost 2, with 7 bases in between. In germline, CDR1 is MNHNS, CDR2 SASEGT. Sequenced sample: peripheral blood. The V call is TRBV6-1, the J call TRBJ1-3; D is possibly TRBD1 (5 bases). This receptor was taken from a human donor in a cohort sampled during active COVID-19. DNA for the CDR3: TGTGCCAGCAGTGAATGGGGCCCTGGAAACACCATATATTTT. Its protein is CASSEWGPGNTIYF.